The next 26 T cell receptor beta chains were all read from a single sample in a study of T-cell reconstitution after alpha-beta-depleted transplantation in children. A library of TCRbeta sequences, prepared with unique molecular identifiers, was generated. TCRdb itself ran the PCR reads through MiXCR, one entry per CDR3 protein. Here the sample spans about 830,000 distinct CDR3 sequences, about 15% being singletons. Sequenced here: PBMCs, mostly from graft donor cells, sampled 360 days after TCRalphabeta/CD19-depleted stem cell transplant. The receptors were gathered from a male patient under 18 who had a stem cell transplant for acute lymphoblastic leukemia, so the T cells may come from the graft donor.

This clonotype was counted at least ten times. The chain carries TRBV11-2 and TRBJ2-3; 8 bases map to TRBD2. The germline V gene has CDR1 SGHAT and CDR2 FQNNGV. Trimming at V came to 3 bases and at J to 4 bases, leaving 6 bases not matched to a gene. The CDR3 sequence is 15 residues long. This CDR3 reads CASSFTAGASDTQYF. CDR3 nucleotide sequence: TGTGCCAGCAGCTTCACAGCGGGAGCCTCAGATACGCAGTATTTT.

The table lists this clonotype with a few counts. V gene TRBV7-9 combines with J gene TRBJ1-1; the match to TRBD1 covers 10 bases. The CDR3 totals 17 residues. Germline assignment: CDR1 SEHNR and CDR2 FQNEAQ (reference sequence). The J segment lost 3 bases and the V segment lost 5 bases, leaving 12 bases of the junction unmatched. The CDR3 reads CASSPSGTGAYDTEAFF. Written as DNA, the CDR3 is TGTGCCAGCAGCCCGTCCGGGACAGGGGCCTATGACACTGAAGCTTTCTTT.

V usage is TRBV19 and J usage is TRBJ2-1; D unclear. Germline CDR1 and CDR2: LNHDA and SQIVND (reference sequence). The CDR3 loop spans 13 amino acids. V was clipped by 0 bases and J by 9 bases, with 9 bases between them. CDR3 coding DNA: TGTGCCAGTAGTATAGATACAGTCACTGAGCAGTTCTTC. Translating gives CASSIDTVTEQFF.

The V gene is TRBV7-3, the J gene TRBJ1-1; D gene ambiguous. The CDR3 is 15 amino acids. In germline, CDR1 is SGHTA, CDR2 FQGTGA. The V gene lost 1 base and the J gene lost 3 bases, with 12 bases spanning the gap. The CDR3 DNA sequence: TGTGCCAGCAGCTTAATTTCCGGGTCGGACACTGAAGCTTTCTTT. Its translation is CASSLISGSDTEAFF.

About this clonotype: The junction shows a germline mismatch at one end, possibly a read error. V is TRBV12-3 or TRBV12-4 and J is TRBJ2-5; D gene uncertain. The CDR3 length is 14 residues. CDR3 DNA sequence: TGTGCCAGCAGTTTTTCCCAAAACCAAAAGACCCAGTACTTC. Encoded protein: CASSFSQNQKTQYF.

J is TRBJ1-1 and V is TRBV4-2; 7 nucleotides match TRBD1. Germline assignment: CDR1 LGHNA and CDR2 YNFKEQ. Trimming cost V 3 bases and J 1 base; bases outside gene matches: 11. The CDR3 spans 17 residues. CDR3 in amino acids: CASSQESYRGTNTEAFF. The CDR3 nucleotides are TGTGCCAGCAGCCAGGAGAGTTACAGGGGTACGAACACTGAAGCTTTCTTT.

The rearrangement links TRBV12-3 or TRBV12-4 to TRBJ1-2; 9 bases line up with TRBD1. J was trimmed by 1 base and V by 5 bases; bases with no gene match: 8. The CDR3 covers 16 residues. The CDR3 loop reads CASSGQGTLFNYGYTF. The DNA of the CDR3 is TGTGCCAGCAGTGGACAGGGGACACTTTTTAACTATGGCTACACCTTC.

The sample holds a few counts of this clonotype. V usage is TRBV14 and J usage is TRBJ2-7, with D unresolved. Trimming removed 1 base at V and 7 bases at J, with 11 bases between. Germline loops: CDR1 SGHDN, CDR2 FVKESK. The CDR3 loop spans 13 amino acids. Here the CDR3 reads CASSQVGVGEQYF. The CDR3 DNA reads as TGTGCCAGCAGCCAAGTGGGTGTAGGGGAGCAGTACTTC.

This clonotype came up a few times. The chain carries TRBV20-1 and TRBJ2-7; 11 bases align to TRBD1. After removal of 0 bases from V and 2 bases from J, the junction contained 3 bases not matched to a gene. Germline CDR1 is DFQATT and CDR2 is SNEGSKA (reference sequence). This CDR3 comprises 15 residues. CDR3 coding DNA: TGCAGTGCTAGAGAGGACAGGGGGCCCCCCTACGAGCAGTACTTC. Translation gives CSAREDRGPPYEQYF.

This clonotype was recorded at least ten times. The rearrangement links TRBV27 to TRBJ2-7; a weak D match, TRBD1 (6 bases). Trimming cost V 4 bases and J 2 bases, with 9 bases left between them. This CDR3 is 13 amino acids long. Germline V gene data show CDR1 as MNHEY and CDR2 as SMNVEV (reference sequence). This CDR3 reads CASSSDSPYEQYF. The DNA for the CDR3 is TGTGCCAGCAGTTCGGACAGTCCCTACGAGCAGTACTTC.

This clonotype showed up just a few times. This rearrangement joins TRBV7-8 to TRBJ2-1; TRBD2 is a possible D gene (6 bases). The germline gives CDR1 SGHVS, CDR2 FQNEAQ. Deletions cut 3 bases from V and 4 bases from J, with 16 bases between. CDR3 length: 16 residues. For the CDR3, the DNA is TGTGCCAGCAGCTTGGCGGGACTTCCGAAATACAATGAGCAGTTCTTC. Translating gives CASSLAGLPKYNEQFF.

A note on this clonotype: Its ends do not fully match the called genes, so a read error is possible. This chain uses TRBV5-1 with TRBJ2-7, with a tentative D call TRBD2 (5 bases). The CDR3 contains 16 residues. Germline CDR1 is SGHRS and CDR2 is YFSETQ. CDR3 coding DNA: TGCGCCGGCAGCCCGGACGGACTGGGCTCAACCTACGAGCAGTACTTC. This sequence encodes CAGSPDGLGSTYEQYF. Full variable domain (missing parts from reference TRBV5-1 and TRBJ2-7): KAGVTQTPRYLIKTRGQQVTLSCSPISGHRSVSWYQQTPGQGLQFLFEYFSETQRNKGNFPGRFSGRQFSNSRSEMNVSTLELGDSALYLCAGSPDGLGSTYEQYFGPGTRLTVT.

At least ten counts were recorded for this clonotype. The chain links TRBV12-3 or TRBV12-4 to TRBJ2-3, with 9 bases fitting TRBD2. J gave up 0 bases and V 6 bases, and 7 bases lay outside the gene matches. The CDR3 totals 16 residues. DNA of the CDR3: TGTGCCAGCAGCCCCTTGCGGGAGGGTAGCACAGATACGCAGTATTTT. Encoded protein: CASSPLREGSTDTQYF.

V usage is TRBV12-3 or TRBV12-4 and J usage is TRBJ2-2, with D unclear. The CDR3 loop spans 12 amino acids. The ends were cut back, 8 bases at V and 4 bases at J, with 8 bases in the middle. The CDR3 DNA is TGTGCCAGCCCTCATCTCACCGGGGAGCTGTTTTTT. It codes for CASPHLTGELFF.

This clonotype was detected only a few times. The chain has TRBV5-5 and TRBJ2-5; D call uncertain. V gave up 0 bases and J gave up 1 base, with 16 bases separating them. There are 17 residues in the CDR3. Germline CDR1 and CDR2: SGHKS and YYEKEE (reference sequence). CDR3 residues: CASSLATILSGQETQYF. The DNA of the CDR3 is TGTGCCAGCAGCTTGGCCACAATCCTCTCGGGCCAAGAGACCCAGTACTTC.

The chain is built from TRBV5-1 and TRBJ2-5, with 12 bases lining up with TRBD2. Losses at the gene ends were 0 bases for V and 4 bases for J; bases not matched to a gene: 10. The length of the CDR3 is 18 residues. Germline V gives CDR1 SGHRS, CDR2 YFSETQ. For the CDR3, the DNA is TGCGCCAGCAGCTTGGCGCGACTAGCGGGAGAATCTGGAGAGACCCAGTACTTC. Translation gives CASSLARLAGESGETQYF.

The chain carries TRBV5-1 and TRBJ1-6, with D possibly matching TRBD1 (5 bases). Germline CDR1 reads SGHRS; CDR2 reads YFSETQ. Trimming shortened V by 3 bases and J by 5 bases, and 6 bases separated the two germline ends. There are 13 residues in the CDR3. CDR3 sequence: CASSWGDNSPLHF. CDR3 DNA: TGCGCCAGCAGCTGGGGGGATAATTCACCCCTCCACTTT.

This clonotype was seen only a few times. The CDR3 region has the DNA TGTGCCAGCAGTGAACTGCGGGAACCATACAATGAGCAGTTCTTC. Residues: CASSELREPYNEQFF. This chain links TRBV2 with TRBJ2-1, with D possibly TRBD2 on 6 matching bases. Trimming left V 2 bases short and J 4 bases short, with 12 bases between. Germline V gene lookup returns CDR1 SNHLY and CDR2 FYNNEI. This CDR3 region has 15 residues.

This rearrangement joins TRBV24-1 to TRBJ1-1, with 10 bases that match TRBD1. CDR1 is KGHDR and CDR2 is SFDVKD in the germline V gene. This CDR3 has 16 amino acids. CDR3 bases: TGTGCGACGAAGGGGGACAGGGGCCCCTTAGGCGCTGAAGCTTTCTTT. Amino acids: CATKGDRGPLGAEAFF.

This chain joins TRBV5-1 and TRBJ2-1, with 11 bases lining up with TRBD2. The germline gives CDR1 SGHRS, CDR2 YFSETQ. This CDR3 comprises 15 residues. V dropped 6 bases and J dropped 0; count of bases not matched to a gene: 2. Here the CDR3 DNA reads TGCGCCAGCAACGGACTAGCGGGCTCCTACAATGAGCAGTTCTTC. This sequence encodes CASNGLAGSYNEQFF.

This clonotype has a handful of counts. The chain links TRBV2 to TRBJ2-1, with 8 bases that match TRBD1. Germline CDR1 and CDR2: SNHLY and FYNNEI. The CDR3 totals 14 residues. V lost 2 bases, J lost 7 bases, and 4 bases stayed unmatched. The DNA for the CDR3 is TGTGCCAGCAGTGAATGGACAGGGAAGAATGAGCAGTTCTTC. It yields the protein CASSEWTGKNEQFF.

There are a few counts of this clonotype. This chain joins TRBV20-1 and TRBJ2-2, with 9 nucleotides matching TRBD2. The germline gives CDR1 DFQATT, CDR2 SNEGSKA (reference sequence). V was pared by 0 bases and J by 7 bases, with 3 bases of the junction left unmatched. This CDR3 spans 14 amino acids. The CDR3 nucleotides read TGCAGTGCTAGAGATGAGCGGGAGGTCGGGGAGCTGTTTTTT. Amino acids: CSARDEREVGELFF.

The sample holds a few counts of this clonotype. This rearrangement joins TRBV4-1 to TRBJ2-2, with D possibly matching TRBD2 (5 bases). The germline V gene has CDR1 MGHRA and CDR2 YSYEKL. The CDR3 consists of 18 residues. V was shortened by 1 base and J by 6 bases, with 21 bases between the two germline ends. Here the CDR3 DNA reads TGCGCCAGCAGCCAAGGACATGGTGGACTTGTGGGTTCCGGGGAGCTGTTTTTT. It is translated as CASSQGHGGLVGSGELFF.

This clonotype was counted a few times. The chain links TRBV7-2 to TRBJ2-3; D uncertain. Germline-derived CDR1 and CDR2 are SGHTA and FQGNSA. V lost 0 bases to trimming and J lost 1 base, with 11 bases between them. The CDR3 has 16 amino acids. In nucleotides, the CDR3 is TGTGCCAGCAGCTTAGCGTTTAGTCTCGGCACAGATACGCAGTATTTT. Protein product: CASSLAFSLGTDTQYF.

This clonotype was seen at least ten times. The V call is TRBV5-1, the J call TRBJ2-7; unclear D gene. The CDR3 has 13 amino acids. In germline, CDR1 is SGHRS, CDR2 YFSETQ. The V end lost 1 base, the J end lost 2 bases, and 7 bases lay between the germline ends. The CDR3 coding sequence is TGCGCCAGCAGCTTGACTGGAGCCTACGAGCAGTACTTC. Its protein product is CASSLTGAYEQYF.

This clonotype was detected many times. The J gene is TRBJ1-1, the V gene TRBV12-3 or TRBV12-4, with 7 bases aligning to TRBD1. The CDR3 has 14 amino acids. V lost 7 bases and J lost 0; bases outside the gene matches: 5. CDR3 sequence: CASTSGTVNTEAFF. In DNA, the CDR3 is TGTGCCAGCACCAGCGGGACAGTGAACACTGAAGCTTTCTTT.